This T cell receptor (beta chain) originates from a study of T cell responses to AZD1222 COVID-19 vaccine. TCRdb's copy holds only in-frame clones and misses some; the assay was immunoSEQ multiplex PCR. Of about 77,000 clones detected, more than 85% appear once; the ten largest clones hold roughly 5.1%. Trimming removed 7 bases at V and 1 base at J, with 8 bases between. In germline, CDR1 is MNHEY, CDR2 SVGAGI. This CDR3 region has 14 residues. This chain connects TRBV6-5 to TRBJ1-6; D not certain. The specimen comprised peripheral blood, sampled 28 days after the second AZD1222 dose. This receptor was taken from an adult who received the AZD1222 COVID-19 vaccine. CDR3 loop: CASTGRSYNSPLHF. The CDR3 coding sequence is TGTGCCAGCACGGGGAGGTCCTATAATTCACCCCTCCACTTT.